The present TCR beta chain was sequenced within a study of shared T cell receptors in the human thymus. In germline, CDR1 is LNHDA, CDR2 SQIVND (reference sequence). This CDR3 comprises 15 residues. V lost 3 bases, J lost 6 bases, and 10 bases stayed unmatched. Generated by immunoSEQ multiplex PCR, the TCRdb table keeps only in-frame clones and is missing some. The table lists some 760,000 clones, 80% to 90% of them singletons. These data also featured in a second study, about human thymus T cells. That source adds: Donors were healthy Finnish infants having corrective surgery for congenital heart defects. Resected material from corrective heart surgery provided the thymus tissue analysed. Among thymic and blood repertoires, usage of V and J genes appeared biased. Related research found strongly overlapping thymic repertoires in unrelated individuals.

The chain combines TRBV19 with TRBJ2-7; 8 bases match TRBD1. The specimen was thymocytes. This TCR was recovered from a girl under two years old with a congenital heart defect. The CDR3 reads CASSIMTGENVEQYF. CDR3 coding DNA: TGTGCCAGTAGTATTATGACAGGGGAGAACGTCGAGCAGTACTTC.